The clone carrying this TCR beta chain appeared many times. Its target is not known. TCRdb processed the reads anew with MiXCR; each CDR3 protein has one entry. The data show 270,000 or so distinct CDR3 sequences, 17% seen once. This sample is drawn from a study of T cell repertoires in cytomegalovirus infection. Study at large: It can be stated that public TCR beta signatures indicated CMV infection as well as a matching HLA type.

General study findings and limits: CMV-specific TCR beta clonotypes restricted by HLA-C were the ones dominating the ex vivo response.

Sequencing was performed on CD8+ T cells from PBMCs. This receptor was obtained from a human donor in good health (CMV status not recorded). Some clones in this sample may be carry-over from other donors' samples.

The CDR3 here is CASETDRGLDTQYF. The DNA for the CDR3 is TGTGCCAGCGAGACGGACAGGGGGCTTGATACGCAGTATTTT. The genes are TRBV28 and TRBJ2-3, with 11 positions matching TRBD1. Germline V gene lookup returns CDR1 MDHEN and CDR2 SYDVKM. Germline trimming cut 8 bases from V and 6 bases from J; bases unmatched to any gene: 7. The CDR3 is 14 residues long.